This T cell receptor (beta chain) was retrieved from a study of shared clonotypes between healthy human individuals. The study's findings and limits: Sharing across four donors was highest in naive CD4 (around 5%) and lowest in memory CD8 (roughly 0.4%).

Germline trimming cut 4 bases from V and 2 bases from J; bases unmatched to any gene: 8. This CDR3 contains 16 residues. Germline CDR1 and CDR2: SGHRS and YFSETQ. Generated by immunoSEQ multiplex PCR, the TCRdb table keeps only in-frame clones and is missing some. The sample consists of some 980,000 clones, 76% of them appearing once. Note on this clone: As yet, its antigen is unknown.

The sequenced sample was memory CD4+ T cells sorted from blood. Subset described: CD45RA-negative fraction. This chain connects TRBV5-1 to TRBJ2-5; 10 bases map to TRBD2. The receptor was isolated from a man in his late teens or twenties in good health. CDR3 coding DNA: TGCGCCAGCAGCCTATCAGGACTAGCGGATCAAGAGACCCAGTACTTC. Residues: CASSLSGLADQETQYF.